These T cell receptor beta chains were read from a single sample in a study of blood T cell repertoires in COVID-19. Using immunoSEQ multiplex PCR, the repertoire was profiled, and TCRdb retains in-frame clones only, with some absent. This sample has 150,000 to 200,000 clones; over 80% occur once, and the top ten carry 10% to 15%. Sequenced: PBMCs or T cells enriched from blood (not recorded which). The receptor source for this set is a woman aged 60-75 years who had recovered from COVID-19. Each CDR3 is given with its conserved first and last residue. Fields, in order: CDR3 length, D gene, V gene, J gene, clone size, CDR3 protein, CDR3 DNA. A D gene is named only where the DNA matches it firmly. For some rows the clone size is stated as once, few or many, or as a class when expanded; others skip it.

>13|TRBD1|TRBV3-1/TRBV3-2|TRBJ1-5|.
CASGQGANQPQHF
TGTGCCAGCGGACAGGGGGCCAATCAGCCCCAGCATTTT
>17|TRBD2|TRBV3-1/TRBV3-2|TRBJ2-3|.
CASSQELTSGGTDTQYF
TGTGCCAGCAGCCAAGAATTGACTAGCGGAGGCACAGATACGCAGTATTTT
>15|.|TRBV5-1|TRBJ1-4|.
CASSVGQIEYEKLFF
TGCGCCAGCAGCGTCGGACAGATAGAATATGAAAAACTGTTTTTT
>14|.|TRBV11-3|TRBJ2-2|.
CASSPGFGTGELFF
TGTGCCAGCAGCCCCGGTTTTGGCACCGGGGAGCTGTTTTTT
>13|TRBD1|TRBV12-3/TRBV12-4|TRBJ1-4|.
CASKTGRYEKLFF
TGTGCCAGCAAGACAGGGCGGTACGAAAAACTGTTTTTT
>11|.|TRBV28|TRBJ1-2|.
CASSLASGYTF
TGTGCCAGCAGTTTAGCGTCTGGCTACACCTTC
>16|.|TRBV27|TRBJ1-5|.
CASSFDGANPGQPQHF
TGTGCCAGCAGTTTTGATGGGGCGAATCCGGGTCAGCCCCAGCATTTT
>13|.|TRBV19|TRBJ1-2|.
CASSMRQIYGYTF
TGTGCCAGTAGTATGCGACAGATTTATGGCTACACCTTC
>17|TRBD2|TRBV4-1|TRBJ2-1|.
CASSQLAGGYSYNEQFF
TGCGCCAGCAGCCAATTAGCGGGAGGGTACTCCTACAATGAGCAGTTCTTC
>14|.|TRBV5-1|TRBJ2-2|.
CASSLAGSTGELFF
TGCGCCAGCAGCCTAGCCGGAAGCACCGGGGAGCTGTTTTTT
>17|.|TRBV5-1|TRBJ2-2|.
CASSPLGSGFNTGELFF
TGCGCCAGCAGCCCCCTGGGAAGCGGGTTTAACACCGGGGAGCTGTTTTTT
>14|.|TRBV11-2|TRBJ2-5|.
CASSFGTSGKTQYF
TGTGCCAGCAGCTTCGGAACTAGTGGAAAGACCCAGTACTTC
>18|TRBD2|TRBV7-8|TRBJ2-1|.
CASSRGLAGVSSYNEQFF
TGTGCCAGCAGCCGGGGACTAGCGGGTGTGAGCTCCTACAATGAGCAGTTCTTC
>16|TRBD2|TRBV10-3|TRBJ2-4|once
CAISEASGGSKNIQYF
TGTGCCATCAGTGAGGCTAGCGGGGGGAGCAAAAACATTCAGTACTTC
>13|TRBD1|TRBV12-3/TRBV12-4|TRBJ1-1|.
CASSLGQYTEAFF
TGTGCCAGCAGTTTGGGACAGTACACTGAAGCTTTCTTT
>16|TRBD2|TRBV7-2|TRBJ2-5|.
CASSLGGTSGRETQYF
TGTGCCAGCAGCTTAGGGGGGACTAGCGGGAGGGAGACCCAGTACTTC
>15|.|TRBV29-1|TRBJ2-4|.
CSVGPSRGGKNIQYF
TGCAGCGTTGGACCCTCTAGGGGGGGCAAAAACATTCAGTACTTC
>13|.|TRBV6-1|TRBJ1-5|.
CASSENMFGPQHF
TGTGCCAGCAGTGAGAATATGTTCGGGCCCCAGCATTTT
>13|.|TRBV2|TRBJ2-3|.
CASDRLSTDTQYF
TGTGCCAGCGACAGGCTATCCACAGATACGCAGTATTTT
>15|TRBD1|TRBV3-1/TRBV3-2|TRBJ1-6|.
CASSQGTGVNSPLHF
TGTGCCAGCAGCCAAGGGACAGGAGTTAATTCACCCCTCCACTTT
>15|.|TRBV3-1/TRBV3-2|TRBJ2-7|once
CASSPSENPIYEQYF
TGTGCCAGCAGCCCCTCTGAGAACCCGATTTACGAGCAGTACTTC
>17|TRBD1|TRBV4-2|TRBJ2-4|.
CASSRDRGLNSKNIQYF
TGTGCCAGCAGCCGGGACAGGGGACTCAATTCCAAAAACATTCAGTACTTC
>15|.|TRBV24-1|TRBJ1-5|once
CATSDSGQPNQPQHF
TGTGCCACCAGTGATTCGGGACAACCCAATCAGCCCCAGCATTTT